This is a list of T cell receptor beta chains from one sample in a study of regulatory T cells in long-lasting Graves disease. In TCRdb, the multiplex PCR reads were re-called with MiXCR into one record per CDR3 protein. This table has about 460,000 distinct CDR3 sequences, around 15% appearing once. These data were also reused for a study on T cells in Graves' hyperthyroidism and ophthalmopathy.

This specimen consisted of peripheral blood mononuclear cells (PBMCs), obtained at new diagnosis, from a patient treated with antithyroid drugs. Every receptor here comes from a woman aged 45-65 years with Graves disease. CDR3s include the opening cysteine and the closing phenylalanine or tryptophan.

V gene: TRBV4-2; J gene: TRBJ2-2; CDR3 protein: CASSQPGLAGERGNTGELFF
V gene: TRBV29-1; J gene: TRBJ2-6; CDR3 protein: CSVGNSPGANVLTF
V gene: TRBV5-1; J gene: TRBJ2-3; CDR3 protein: CASSSSTSGTSDTQYF
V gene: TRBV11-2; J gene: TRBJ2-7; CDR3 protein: CASSLAAGGRYEQYF
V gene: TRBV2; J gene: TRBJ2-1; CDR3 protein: CASSEALAGENEQFF
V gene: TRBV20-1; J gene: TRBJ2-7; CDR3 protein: CSGYRQGDYEQYF
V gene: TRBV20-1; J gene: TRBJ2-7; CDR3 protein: CSASRARQFSYEQYF
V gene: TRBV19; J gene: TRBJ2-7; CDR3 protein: CASSTTGTLEQYF
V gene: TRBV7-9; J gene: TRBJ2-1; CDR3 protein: CASSLGPTEQFF
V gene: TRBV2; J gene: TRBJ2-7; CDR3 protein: CASISEAGSSSYEQYF
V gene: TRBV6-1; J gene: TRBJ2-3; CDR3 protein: CATQEFDTQYF
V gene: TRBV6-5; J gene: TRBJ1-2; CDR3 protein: CASSSAKTGFNYGYTF
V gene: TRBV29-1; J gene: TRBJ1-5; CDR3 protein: CSVAGTGLDQPQHF
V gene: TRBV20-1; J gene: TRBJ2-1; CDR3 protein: CSAREGPYNEQFF
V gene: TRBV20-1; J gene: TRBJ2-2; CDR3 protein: CSARNPSAGTGELFF
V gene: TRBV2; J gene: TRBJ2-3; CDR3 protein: CASIGFKRERTDTQYF
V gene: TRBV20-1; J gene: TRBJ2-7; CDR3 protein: CSAKPGGGQGYEQYF
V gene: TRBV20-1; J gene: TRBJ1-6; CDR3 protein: CSARDIAGGYNSPLHF
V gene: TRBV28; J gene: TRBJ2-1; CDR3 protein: CASTPGGSGRVGEQFF
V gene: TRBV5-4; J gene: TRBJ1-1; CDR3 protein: CASSLGGRGSNTEAFF
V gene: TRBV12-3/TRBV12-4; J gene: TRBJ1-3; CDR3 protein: CASSFGISGNTIYF
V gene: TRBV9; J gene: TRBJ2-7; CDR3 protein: CASSVGPAGLYEQYF
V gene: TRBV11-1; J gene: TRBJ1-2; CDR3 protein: CASSLAGSYGYAF
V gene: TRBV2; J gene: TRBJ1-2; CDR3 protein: CASSEHGGSPNYGYTF
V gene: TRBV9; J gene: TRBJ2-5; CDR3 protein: CASSPTRTRGETQYF
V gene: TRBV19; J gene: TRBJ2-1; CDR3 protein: CASSIPSGRKGYYEQFF
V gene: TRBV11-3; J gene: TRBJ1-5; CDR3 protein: CASSLWTGANQPQHF
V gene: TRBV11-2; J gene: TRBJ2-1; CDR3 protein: CASSSFGLAEAGEQFF
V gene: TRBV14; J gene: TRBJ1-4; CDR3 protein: CASSQHDGPEKLFF
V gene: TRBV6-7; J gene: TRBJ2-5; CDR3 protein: CASSYNHQETQYF
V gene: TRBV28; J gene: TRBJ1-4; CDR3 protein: CASSLSGSGEKLFF
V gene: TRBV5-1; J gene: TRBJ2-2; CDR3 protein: CASSFQAERTGELFF
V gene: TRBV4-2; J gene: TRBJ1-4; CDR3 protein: CASSQEKWPMGTATNEKLFF
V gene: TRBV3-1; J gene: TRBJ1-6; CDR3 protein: CASSPTQSQNSPLHF
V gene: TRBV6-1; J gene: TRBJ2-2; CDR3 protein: CASSDQQGRVELFF
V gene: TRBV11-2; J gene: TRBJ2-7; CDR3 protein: CASSLTGTPYEQYF
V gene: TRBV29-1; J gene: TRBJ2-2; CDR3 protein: CSVVTGQTNTGELFF
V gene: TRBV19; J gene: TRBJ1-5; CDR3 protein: CASINSYDSNQPQHF
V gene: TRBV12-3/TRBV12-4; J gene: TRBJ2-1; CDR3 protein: CASSYEPPWGLADHNEQFF
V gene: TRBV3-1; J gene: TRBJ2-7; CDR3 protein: CASSQGTGGSREQYF
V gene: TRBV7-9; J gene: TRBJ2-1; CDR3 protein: CASSFSIYNEQFF
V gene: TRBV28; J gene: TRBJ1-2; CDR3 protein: CASSFVGGRGEYSYTF
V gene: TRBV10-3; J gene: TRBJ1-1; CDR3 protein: CAIRYEGTEAFF
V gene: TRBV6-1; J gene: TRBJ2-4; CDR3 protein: CASSPGTLKGDIQYF
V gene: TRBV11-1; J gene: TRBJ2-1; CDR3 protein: CASRDPGNGAPWQFF
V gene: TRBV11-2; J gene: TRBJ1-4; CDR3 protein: CASSSREIANEKLFF
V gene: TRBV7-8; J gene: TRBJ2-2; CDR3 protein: CASSLVPRGTGELFF
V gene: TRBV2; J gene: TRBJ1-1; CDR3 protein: CARVMNSDTEAFF
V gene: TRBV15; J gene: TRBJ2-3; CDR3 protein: CATSRDRGLAGGRDTQYF
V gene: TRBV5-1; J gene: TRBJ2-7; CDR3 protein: CASSRTRSSYEQYF
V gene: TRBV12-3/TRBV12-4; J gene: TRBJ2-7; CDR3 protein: CASGSSYEQYF
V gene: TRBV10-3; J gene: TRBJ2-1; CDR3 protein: CAISGTSGNNEQFF
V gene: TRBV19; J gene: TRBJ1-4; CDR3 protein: CASSVQGAREKLFF
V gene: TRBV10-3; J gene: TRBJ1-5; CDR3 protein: CAISDSTANNQPQHF
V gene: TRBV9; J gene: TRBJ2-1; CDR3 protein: CASSLKGSRYNEQFF
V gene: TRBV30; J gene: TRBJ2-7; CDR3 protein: CAWNKGAYEQYF
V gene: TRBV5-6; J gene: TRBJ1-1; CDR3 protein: CATSAGGYTEAFF
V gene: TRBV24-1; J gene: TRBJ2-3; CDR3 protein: CATSDPRAGGVRADTQYF
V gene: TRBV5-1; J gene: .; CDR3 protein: CASSAPVEQFF